This T cell receptor beta chain came from a study of T cell repertoires in cytomegalovirus infection. Background on the study: Public TCR beta signatures indicated both CMV infection and matching HLA type. Findings and caveats of the study: Accumulated public TCR beta family frequency recognized individuals carrying CMV together with the relevant HLA. CMV-specific HLA-C-restricted TCR beta clonotypes dominated the ex vivo response.

Deletions cut 10 bases from V and 4 bases from J, with 14 bases between. The germline gives CDR1 SNHLY, CDR2 FYNNEI. CDR3 length: 13 residues. TCRdb re-called the reads with MiXCR, one entry per CDR3 protein. Of tens of thousands of distinct CDR3 sequences in the sample, around 23% were seen once. Comments on this clonotype: The antigen remains undetermined.

The sequencing used CD8+ T cells from cultured PBMCs, collected from culture after CMV antigen stimulation. This TCR derives from a human donor in good health (CMV status not recorded). Some clones in this sample may be carry-over from other donors' samples. The chain uses TRBV2 and TRBJ1-5; D is undetermined. The DNA of the CDR3 is TGTGCCATATCTTTGGGGTTTAATCAGCCCCAGCATTTT. This sequence encodes CAISLGFNQPQHF.